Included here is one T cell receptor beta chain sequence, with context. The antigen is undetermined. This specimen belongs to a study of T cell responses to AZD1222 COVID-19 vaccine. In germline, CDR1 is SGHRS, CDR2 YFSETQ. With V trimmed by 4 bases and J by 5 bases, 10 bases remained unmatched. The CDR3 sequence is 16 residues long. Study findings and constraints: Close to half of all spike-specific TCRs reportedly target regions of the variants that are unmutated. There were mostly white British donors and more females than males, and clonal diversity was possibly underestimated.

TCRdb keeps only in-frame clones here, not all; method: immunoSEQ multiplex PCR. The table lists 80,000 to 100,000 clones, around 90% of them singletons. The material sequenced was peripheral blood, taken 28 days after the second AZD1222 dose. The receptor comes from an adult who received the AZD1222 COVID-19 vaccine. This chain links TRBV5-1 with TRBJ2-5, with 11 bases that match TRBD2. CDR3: CASSAGTSGRMETQYF. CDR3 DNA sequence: TGCGCCAGCAGCGCAGGGACTAGCGGTCGTATGGAGACCCAGTACTTC.